These T cell receptor beta chains were read from a single sample in a study of Tregs in tolerant kidney transplant recipients. The data were produced by immunoSEQ multiplex PCR, yet TCRdb's version contains in-frame clones alone and is incomplete. The sample lists fewer than 150,000 clones, around 94% occurring once. The sample was CD4+ T cells from blood. These receptors were collected from a human donor in good health. Each CDR3 is given without its conserved first and last residue. A D gene is named only where the DNA matches it firmly. Size is stated for part of the rows, as once, few or many counts, or as a class when the clone is expanded.

TRBD1	-	TRBJ1-5	TRBV19	ASSATGVAEPQH
TRBD1	-	TRBJ1-2	TRBV4-1	ASSPTGVYVGYT
-	-	TRBJ1-4	TRBV5-6	ASSNNKANGGEKLF
-	-	TRBJ2-7	TRBV11-2	ASSLTERPEQY
-	-	TRBJ2-1	TRBV21-1	ASSNMQGEPARYNEQF
-	-	TRBJ1-1	TRBV9	ASSPGGLMNTEAF
TRBD1	-	TRBJ2-7	TRBV5-5	ASSLIAGGIYEQY
-	-	TRBJ2-3	TRBV6-5	ASSSGTATDTQY
-	-	TRBJ2-6	TRBV5-6	ASSLRFWGGSGANVLT
TRBD2	-	TRBJ2-5	TRBV5-6	ASRKRTSETKTQY
TRBD1	once	TRBJ1-4	TRBV9	ASSAGQGLPNEKLF
TRBD1	once	TRBJ1-2	TRBV18	ASSHPGQGNGYT
TRBD1	once	TRBJ2-7	TRBV5-6	ASSLDRVYEQY
TRBD1	-	TRBJ2-7	TRBV10-3	AISEGGQYEQY
TRBD2	-	TRBJ2-1	TRBV11-3	ASSLVPGLAGGEQF
-	-	TRBJ2-2	TRBV5-1	ASSLGAAGLF
-	-	TRBJ2-1	TRBV18	ASSPPGGMVNEQF
-	-	TRBJ1-1	TRBV19	ASRLRGDTEAF
-	-	TRBJ1-4	TRBV4-1	ASSQEGIPNEKLF
-	-	TRBJ1-5	TRBV18	ASSPQGNSNQPQH
TRBD1	-	TRBJ1-2	TRBV6-5	ASSPDRGRNYGYT
-	-	TRBJ2-5	TRBV2	ASSLRDTPGTQY
-	-	TRBJ2-1	TRBV2	ASSEGPFYNEQF
-	-	TRBJ1-1	TRBV5-4	ASSAAGRGNTEAF
-	-	TRBJ2-1	TRBV7-9	ASSLVPGAYNEQF
-	-	TRBJ2-7	TRBV9	ASSVDQGRYEQY
-	-	TRBJ2-3	TRBV15	ATSSRVAGSLTDTQY
-	-	TRBJ1-4	TRBV30	AWSNTGGSNEKLF
TRBD2	-	TRBJ2-3	TRBV2	ASTPGLVADTQY
TRBD1	-	TRBJ1-1	TRBV6-1	ASSYSDRDF